This T cell receptor beta chain was recorded in a study of Ad26.COV2.S vaccination and SARS-CoV-2 variants. The study's findings and limits: With respect to non-spike TCR breadth, vaccine and placebo recipients were similar.

Sequenced by immunoSEQ multiplex PCR; TCRdb stores in-frame clones only, minus some. The sample holds some 190,000 clones, roughly 87% seen once. A note on this clone: The antigen remains unidentified.

This CDR3 region has 17 residues. V lost 1 base, J lost 0 bases, and 10 bases lay in between. The germline V gene has CDR1 LNHDA and CDR2 SQIVND (reference sequence). The genes are TRBV19 and TRBJ2-6, with no clear D. The clonotype was recovered from a human donor who had recovered from COVID-19. Material: peripheral blood, obtained after recovery from COVID-19. The CDR3 bases are TGTGCCAGTAGTATAGTCGACCGTTCCTCTGGGGCCAACGTCCTGACTTTC. This sequence encodes CASSIVDRSSGANVLTF.